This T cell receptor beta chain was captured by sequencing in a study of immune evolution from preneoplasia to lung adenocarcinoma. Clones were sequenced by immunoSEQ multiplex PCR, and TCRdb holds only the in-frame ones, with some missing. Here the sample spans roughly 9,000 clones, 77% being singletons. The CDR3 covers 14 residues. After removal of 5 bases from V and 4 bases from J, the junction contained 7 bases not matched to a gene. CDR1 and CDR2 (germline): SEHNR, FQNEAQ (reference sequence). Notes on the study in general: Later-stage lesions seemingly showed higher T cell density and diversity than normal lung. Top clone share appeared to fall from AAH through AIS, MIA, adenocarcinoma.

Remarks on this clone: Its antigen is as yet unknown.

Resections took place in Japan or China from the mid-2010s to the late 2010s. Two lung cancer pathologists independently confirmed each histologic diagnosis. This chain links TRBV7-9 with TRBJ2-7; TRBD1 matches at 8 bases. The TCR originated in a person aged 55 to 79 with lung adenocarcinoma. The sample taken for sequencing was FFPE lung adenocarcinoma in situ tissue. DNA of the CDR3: TGTGCCAGCAGCCACCGGGACAGGAATTACGAGCAGTACTTC. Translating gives CASSHRDRNYEQYF.